This TCR beta chain was observed in a study of blood T cell repertoires in COVID-19. About the study: Italy, Spain and the United States were the sources of the convalescent and acute COVID-19 samples.

Authors' processing steps: Estimated nucleated cell counts came from reference gene primer amplification. The data were produced by immunoSEQ multiplex PCR, yet TCRdb's version contains in-frame clones alone and is incomplete. D and trimming were read from the DNA, whereas the V and J calls and clone size are those reported in that table. This table has 250,000 or so clones, about 80% appearing once. Germline CDR1 is SGHRS and CDR2 is YFSETQ. Trimming left V 5 bases short and J 0 bases short, with 6 bases between. The CDR3 spans 13 residues. The rearrangement joins TRBV5-1 to TRBJ1-5; D uncertain. The source of this sequence is an elderly woman with acute or convalescent COVID-19. The sequenced sample consisted of peripheral blood. The CDR3 spells CASRRDSNQPQHF. The DNA of the CDR3 is TGCGCCAGCAGGCGAGATAGCAATCAGCCCCAGCATTTT.